A single sample is the source of the 29 T cell receptor beta chains below, sequenced in a study of T cell repertoires in cytomegalovirus infection. TCRdb passed the reads through MiXCR, listing each CDR3 protein once. The sample contains under 200,000 distinct CDR3 sequences, roughly 27% of which appear only once. Sequencing was performed on PBMCs. Source of these receptors: a human donor in good health (CMV status not recorded). Some clones in this sample may be carry-over from other donors' samples.

V usage is TRBV2 and J usage is TRBJ1-5, with D uncertain. Germline V gene data show CDR1 as SNHLY and CDR2 as FYNNEI. The CDR3 spans 13 residues. The ends were cut back, 8 bases at V and 0 bases at J, with 8 bases in the middle. The CDR3 region is CASSRDSNQPQHF. The DNA of the CDR3 is TGTGCCAGCTCTCGGGATAGCAATCAGCCCCAGCATTTT.

The chain uses TRBV3-1 and TRBJ2-2; D not certain. The germline gives CDR1 LGHDT, CDR2 YNNKEL (reference sequence). This CDR3 has 13 amino acids. V was clipped by 1 base and J by 4 bases, with 4 bases between them. The CDR3 sequence: CASSQGGTGELFF. The CDR3 DNA reads TGTGCCAGCAGCCAAGGAGGCACCGGGGAGCTGTTTTTT.

There are many counts of this clonotype. The CDR3 DNA reads as TGTGCCAGCAGCTTAGACCGGACAGGGAAGTATGTCCCCACCTACGAGCAGTACTTC. It translates to CASSLDRTGKYVPTYEQYF. The chain recombines TRBV7-2 with TRBJ2-7; TRBD1 matches 8 bases. Germline CDR1 is SGHTA and CDR2 is FQGNSA. The CDR3 is 19 amino acids. Germline trimming cut 1 base from V and 2 bases from J; bases unmatched to any gene: 16.

The V call is TRBV10-2, the J call TRBJ2-3; 7 bases map to TRBD1. The germline gives CDR1 WSHSY, CDR2 SAAADI. This CDR3 has 16 residues. Trimming removed 0 bases from V and 5 bases from J; junction bases left unmatched: 8. The chain's CDR3 is CASSESRGLLVDTQYF. The CDR3 DNA is TGCGCCAGCAGTGAGTCAAGGGGGCTGTTAGTAGATACGCAGTATTTT.

The V call is TRBV9, the J call TRBJ1-1, with D uncertain. V lost 0 bases, J lost 4 bases, and 10 bases lay in between. Germline V gene lookup returns CDR1 SGDLS and CDR2 YYNGEE. The CDR3 is 14 residues long. The CDR3 protein is CASSVGGVGTEAFF. CDR3 bases: TGTGCCAGCAGCGTAGGTGGGGTCGGCACTGAAGCTTTCTTT.

V and J are TRBV6-2 or TRBV6-3 and TRBJ2-7; D could derive from TRBD1 or TRBD2 (6 bases each). V lost 1 base and J 5 bases, leaving 18 bases between the germline ends. CDR1 and CDR2 from the germline V gene are MNHEY and SVGEGT. The CDR3 spans 16 residues. CDR3 DNA: TGTGCCAGCAGTTACTGGCGGAGGGGGATGATCCACGAGCAGTACTTC. Encoded protein: CASSYWRRGMIHEQYF.

Remarks on this clonotype: Its ends do not fully match the called genes, so a read error is possible. The chain uses TRBV5-1 and TRBJ1-1; no clear D gene. This CDR3 spans 15 amino acids. Germline V gene sequence: CDR1 SGHRS, CDR2 YFSETQ. CDR3 DNA: TGCGCCAGCACAGTTTCTACCACGAGGAACACTGACGCTTTCTTT. Translating gives CASTVSTTRNTDAFF.

This clonotype has only one observation. This sequence joins TRBV11-2 and TRBJ1-2, with D unclear. Deletions cut 3 bases from V and 6 bases from J, with 14 bases between. This CDR3 is 14 amino acids long. Germline values: CDR1 SGHAT, CDR2 FQNNGV. The CDR3 loop reads CASSFAGRFNGYTF. CDR3 bases: TGTGCCAGCAGCTTCGCAGGACGGTTCAATGGCTACACCTTC.

The chain has TRBV20-1 and TRBJ2-7; 10 bases match TRBD2. Looked up from germline, CDR1 is DFQATT and CDR2 is SNEGSKA (reference sequence). The CDR3 covers 15 residues. V lost 6 bases to trimming and J lost 1 base; unmatched junction nucleotides: 9. CDR3 region: CSASYSGGPSYEQYF. The CDR3 nucleotides are TGCAGTGCAAGCTATAGCGGGGGGCCTTCCTACGAGCAGTACTTC.

The V and J genes are TRBV2 and TRBJ1-5; D uncertain. V was pared by 1 base and J by 9 bases, with 10 bases between. Germline V gene sequence: CDR1 SNHLY, CDR2 FYNNEI. This CDR3 comprises 13 residues. CDR3 protein: CASSEGTLGPQHF. CDR3 DNA sequence: TGTGCCAGCAGTGAAGGCACCCTTGGGCCCCAGCATTTT.

A few counts support this clonotype. The V and J genes are TRBV7-2 and TRBJ2-3, with 7 bases that match TRBD1. V dropped 2 bases and J dropped 1; count of bases not matched to a gene: 6. Germline CDR1 reads SGHTA; CDR2 reads FQGNSA. This CDR3 contains 16 residues. CDR3: CASSLPRDRRTDTQYF. The CDR3 region has the DNA TGTGCCAGCAGCTTACCCCGGGACAGACGCACAGATACGCAGTATTTT.

The chain couples TRBV12-3 or TRBV12-4 to TRBJ1-2; 9 nucleotides align to TRBD1. The CDR3 totals 16 residues. Germline trimming cut 2 bases from V and 0 bases from J; bases unmatched to any gene: 4. The CDR3 loop reads CASSLRDRATNYGYTF. CDR3 sequence (DNA): TGTGCCAGCAGTTTAAGGGACAGGGCTACTAACTATGGCTACACCTTC.

This clonotype appeared many times. This chain links TRBV7-2 with TRBJ1-6; D unresolved. Trimming took off 4 bases at V and 2 bases at J, with 12 bases between the two ends. The germline V gene encodes CDR1 SGHTA and CDR2 FQGNSA. This CDR3 has 16 amino acids. CDR3 in amino acids: CASSSPEGTYNSPLHF. The DNA for the CDR3 is TGTGCCAGCAGCTCCCCAGAGGGTACCTATAATTCACCCCTCCACTTT.

Regarding this clonotype: Compared with germline, one end of the junction differs, possibly owing to a read error. J is TRBJ2-5 and V is TRBV2; D is ambiguous. Looked up from germline, CDR1 is SNHLY and CDR2 is FYNNEI. The CDR3 sequence is 12 residues long. The CDR3: CASSGSFRTLNF. CDR3 nucleotide sequence: TGTGCCAGCAGTGGCAGCTTCCGGACCTTAAACTTC.

This clonotype rates as medium-sized (0.01 to 0.1%). The chain joins TRBV7-8 to TRBJ1-1; D possibly corresponds to TRBD1 (5 bases). V lost 1 base and J lost 7, with 10 bases in between. This CDR3 has 13 amino acids. The V gene's germline CDR1 is SGHVS and CDR2 FQNEAQ. The CDR3 DNA reads as TGTGCCAGCAGCTTAGATGGGGGAGTTGAAGCTTTCTTT. This gives the protein CASSLDGGVEAFF.

This clonotype was detected many times. The chain uses TRBV7-2 and TRBJ1-2, with 10 bases identical to TRBD1. Germline V gene sequence: CDR1 SGHTA, CDR2 FQGNSA. The J segment lost 2 bases and the V segment lost 0 bases, leaving 3 bases of the junction unmatched. The CDR3 loop spans 16 amino acids. CDR3 sequence (DNA): TGTGCCAGCAGCTTAGCGTCGGGACAGGGGAACTATGGCTACACCTTC. This encodes CASSLASGQGNYGYTF.

The rearrangement joins TRBV25-1 to TRBJ1-5; D not certain. In germline, CDR1 is MGHDK, CDR2 SYGVNS. Trimming took 3 bases from V and 5 from J, leaving 11 bases between them. This CDR3 comprises 14 residues. The CDR3 DNA sequence: TGTGCCAGCAGTGACAGCATTGCATATCAGCCCCAGCATTTT. It encodes CASSDSIAYQPQHF.

This clonotype came up a few times. V usage is TRBV12-3 or TRBV12-4 and J usage is TRBJ1-1; 8 nucleotides line up with TRBD1. The CDR3 length is 18 residues. V shed 3 bases, J shed 5 bases, and the junction held 17 bases outside the gene matches. CDR3 loop: CASSFSRQGRRGGTEAFF. The CDR3 region has the DNA TGTGCCAGCAGTTTCTCCCGACAGGGGCGCAGAGGGGGGACTGAAGCTTTCTTT.

This clonotype occurred a few times. V is TRBV11-2 and J is TRBJ2-7, with D unresolved. Trimming removed 3 bases from V and 2 bases from J, with 8 bases in between. CDR1 and CDR2 from the germline V gene are SGHAT and FQNNGV. The CDR3 length is 13 residues. For the CDR3, the DNA is TGTGCCAGCAGCTTGACGGATACCTACGAGCAGTACTTC. It specifies CASSLTDTYEQYF.

J is TRBJ1-6 and V is TRBV5-1; TRBD1 aligns across 7 bases. The trim removed 4 bases at V and 7 bases at J, leaving 11 bases unmatched. Germline V gene data show CDR1 as SGHRS and CDR2 as YFSETQ. The CDR3 contains 16 residues. Written as DNA, the CDR3 is TGCGCCAGCAGCCCCGACAGGGTCATCTCGAATTCACCCCTCCACTTT. Protein: CASSPDRVISNSPLHF.

The chain links TRBV7-8 to TRBJ1-2; 8 bases map to TRBD1. In germline, CDR1 is SGHVS, CDR2 FQNEAQ. The length of the CDR3 is 16 residues. V trimming: 2 bases; J trimming: 3 bases; junction bases outside the gene matches: 8. CDR3 coding DNA: TGTGCCAGCAGCTTAAACTCGGGACAGGCTTACTATGGCTACACCTTC. It yields the protein CASSLNSGQAYYGYTF. The whole variable domain, filled in from reference TRBV7-8 and TRBJ1-2, reads GAGVSQSPRYKVAKRGQDVALRCDPISGHVSLFWYQQALGQGPEFLTYFQNEAQLDKSGLPSDRFFAERPEGSVSTLKIQRTQQEDSAVYLCASSLNSGQAYYGYTFGSGTRLTVV.

This clonotype has more than one count but fewer than ten. This chain connects TRBV12-3 or TRBV12-4 to TRBJ1-5; 10 nucleotides line up with TRBD1. CDR3 length: 15 amino acids. J was trimmed by 6 bases and V by 5 bases; bases with no gene match: 7. DNA of the CDR3: TGTGCCAGCAGTATCGGGACAGGGGTACCTCAGCCCCAGCATTTT. Protein: CASSIGTGVPQPQHF.

This clonotype was observed at least ten times. The chain joins TRBV7-3 to TRBJ2-2; 9 positions match TRBD1. This CDR3 is built from 16 residues. V shed 3 bases, J shed 5 bases, and the junction held 7 bases outside the gene matches. CDR1 SGHTA and CDR2 FQGTGA come from the germline V gene. Here the CDR3 DNA reads TGTGCCAGCAGCTTCGCGGGGACAGGGAAGACCGGGGAGCTGTTTTTT. Translating it yields CASSFAGTGKTGELFF.

This chain links TRBV14 with TRBJ1-2; D remains unclear. The CDR3 consists of 14 residues. Germline V gene sequence: CDR1 SGHDN, CDR2 FVKESK. The V end lost 2 bases, the J end lost 7 bases, and 14 bases lay between the germline ends. The DNA for the CDR3 is TGTGCCAGCAGCCAACTGACCCGACCCTCTGGCTACACCTTC. Protein product: CASSQLTRPSGYTF. Supplemented by reference TRBV14 and TRBJ1-2, the full variable domain reads EAGVTQFPSHSVIEKGQTVTLRCDPISGHDNLYWYRRVMGKEIKFLLHFVKESKQDESGMPNNRFLAERTGGTYSTLKVQPAELEDSGVYFCASSQLTRPSGYTFGSGTRLTVV.

The rearrangement uses TRBV4-3 and TRBJ2-5, with D hard to call. Germline CDR1 and CDR2: LGHNA and YSLEER. This CDR3 comprises 13 residues. V was trimmed by 0 bases and J by 1 base, leaving 3 bases between them. CDR3 sequence (DNA): TGCGCCAGCAGCCAAGAGACCCAAGAGACCCAGTACTTC. This codes for CASSQETQETQYF.

V is TRBV30 and J is TRBJ1-4; tentative D call: TRBD1 (6 bases). This CDR3 comprises 16 residues. Per germline, CDR1 GTSNPN and CDR2 SVGIG (reference sequence). Trimming stripped 1 base from V and 8 bases from J, with 20 bases between. CDR3 protein: CAWSEMGAPGWEKLFF. CDR3 coding DNA: TGTGCCTGGAGTGAGATGGGGGCGCCGGGATGGGAAAAACTGTTTTTT.

The chain recombines TRBV28 with TRBJ2-7; unclear D gene. The germline V gene encodes CDR1 MDHEN and CDR2 SYDVKM. CDR3 length: 12 residues. V was shortened by 2 bases and J by 6 bases, with 8 bases between the two germline ends. The chain's CDR3 is CASSLARFEQYF. As DNA, the CDR3 is TGTGCCAGCAGTTTAGCTCGCTTCGAGCAGTACTTC.

In its sample, this clonotype was seen a few times. The V call is TRBV29-1, the J call TRBJ1-1, with 8 bases that match TRBD1. V lost 2 bases to trimming and J lost 0 bases; unmatched junction nucleotides: 11. The length of the CDR3 is 17 residues. Per germline, CDR1 SQVTM and CDR2 ANQGSEA. The CDR3, as DNA: TGCAGCGTTGAAAGGACGACAGGGGACCTCATGAACACTGAAGCTTTCTTT. Amino acids: CSVERTTGDLMNTEAFF.

The genes are TRBV5-1 and TRBJ2-7, with 7 bases fitting TRBD1. The CDR3 spans 15 residues. The V segment lost 4 bases and the J segment 5 bases; nucleotides outside the gene matches: 12. Germline CDR1 SGHRS, CDR2 YFSETQ. Written as DNA, the CDR3 is TGCGCCAGCAGCCCGGCCCTCGACAGGGCTCACGAGCAGTACTTC. It translates to CASSPALDRAHEQYF.